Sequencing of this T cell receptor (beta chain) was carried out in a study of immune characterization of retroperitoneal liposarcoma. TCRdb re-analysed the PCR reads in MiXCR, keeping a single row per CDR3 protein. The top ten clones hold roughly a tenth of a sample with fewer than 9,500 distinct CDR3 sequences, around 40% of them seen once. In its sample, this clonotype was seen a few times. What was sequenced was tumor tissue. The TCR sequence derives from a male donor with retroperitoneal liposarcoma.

Here the CDR3 reads CASSLYPSGRAANEQYF. DNA of the CDR3: TGTGCCAGCAGCTTATATCCTAGCGGGAGGGCCGCCAACGAGCAGTACTTC. V is TRBV7-2 and J is TRBJ2-1, with 12 nucleotides matching TRBD2. TRBJ2-7 matches the DNA end more closely, so the J call is doubtful. The germline gives CDR1 SGHTA, CDR2 FQGNSA. The CDR3 consists of 17 residues.